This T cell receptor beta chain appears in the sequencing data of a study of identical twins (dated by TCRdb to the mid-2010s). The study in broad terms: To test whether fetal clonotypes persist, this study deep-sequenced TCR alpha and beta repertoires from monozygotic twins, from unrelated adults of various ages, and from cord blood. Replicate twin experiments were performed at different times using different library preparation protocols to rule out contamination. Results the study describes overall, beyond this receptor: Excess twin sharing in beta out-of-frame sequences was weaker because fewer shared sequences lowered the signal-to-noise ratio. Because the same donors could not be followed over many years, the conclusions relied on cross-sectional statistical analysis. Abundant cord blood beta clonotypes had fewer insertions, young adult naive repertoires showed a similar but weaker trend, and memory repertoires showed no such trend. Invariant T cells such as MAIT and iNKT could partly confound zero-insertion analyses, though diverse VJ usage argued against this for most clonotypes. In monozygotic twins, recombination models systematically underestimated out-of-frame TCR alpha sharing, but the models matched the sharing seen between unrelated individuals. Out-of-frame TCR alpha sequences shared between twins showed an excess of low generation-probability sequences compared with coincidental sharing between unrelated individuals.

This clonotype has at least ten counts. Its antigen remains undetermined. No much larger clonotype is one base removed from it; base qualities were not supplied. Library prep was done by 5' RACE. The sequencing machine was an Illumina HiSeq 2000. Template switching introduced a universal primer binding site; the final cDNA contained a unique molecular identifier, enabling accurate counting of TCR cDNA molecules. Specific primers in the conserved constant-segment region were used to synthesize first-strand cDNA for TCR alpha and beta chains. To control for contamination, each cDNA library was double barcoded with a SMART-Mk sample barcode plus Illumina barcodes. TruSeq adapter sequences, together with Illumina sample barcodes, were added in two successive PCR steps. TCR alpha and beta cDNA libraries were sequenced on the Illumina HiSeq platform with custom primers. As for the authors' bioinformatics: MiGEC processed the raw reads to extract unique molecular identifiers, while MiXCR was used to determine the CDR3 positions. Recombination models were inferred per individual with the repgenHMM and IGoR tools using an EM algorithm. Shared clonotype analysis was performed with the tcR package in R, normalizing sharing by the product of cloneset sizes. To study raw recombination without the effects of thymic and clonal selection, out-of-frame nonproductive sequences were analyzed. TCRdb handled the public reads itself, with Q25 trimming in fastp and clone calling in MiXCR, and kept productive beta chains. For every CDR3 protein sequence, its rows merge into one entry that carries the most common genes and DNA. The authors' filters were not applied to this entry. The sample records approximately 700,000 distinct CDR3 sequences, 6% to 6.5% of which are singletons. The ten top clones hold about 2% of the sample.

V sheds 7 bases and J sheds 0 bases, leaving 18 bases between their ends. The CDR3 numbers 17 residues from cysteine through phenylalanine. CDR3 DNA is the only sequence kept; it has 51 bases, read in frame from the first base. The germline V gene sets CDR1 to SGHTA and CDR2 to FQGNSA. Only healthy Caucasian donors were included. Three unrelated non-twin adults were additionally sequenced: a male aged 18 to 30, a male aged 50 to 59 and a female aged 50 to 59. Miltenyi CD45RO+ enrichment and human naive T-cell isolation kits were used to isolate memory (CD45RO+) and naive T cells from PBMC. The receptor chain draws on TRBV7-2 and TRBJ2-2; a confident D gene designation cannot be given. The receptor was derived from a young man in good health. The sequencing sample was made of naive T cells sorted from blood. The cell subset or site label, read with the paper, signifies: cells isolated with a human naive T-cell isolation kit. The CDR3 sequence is CASTPLWGLPNTGELFF. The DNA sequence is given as TGTGCCAGCACCCCCTTGTGGGGTCTCCCGAACACCGGGGAGCTGTTTTTT.